A single T cell receptor beta chain is shown here with its context. Its matching antigen is unknown. The data stem from a study of PD-L1 blockade in urothelial cancer. Looking at the study overall: Males with urothelial cancer arising in the bladder constituted about 90% of the roughly 30 patients. Blood yielded a median of roughly 140,000 T cells per sample. Study-level findings and limits: Durable-benefit cases showed more tumor-associated blood clone expansion at 3 weeks.

Sequencing used immunoSEQ multiplex PCR; TCRdb keeps in-frame clones, though not all of them. The sample holds about 91,000 clones; 90% to 95% are singletons and the top ten take 9.4%. The sequence derives from a man between 60 and 75 years old with urothelial cancer. The sequenced sample was PBMCs, obtained around atezolizumab (anti-PD-L1) treatment.

The CDR3 nucleotides read TGTGCCAGCAGCTTAGACAGGGCGGGCACCGGGGAGCTGTTTTTT. Translation: CASSLDRAGTGELFF. The gene calls are TRBV7-2 and TRBJ2-2; a weak D match, TRBD1 (6 bases). CDR1 and CDR2 (germline): SGHTA, FQGNSA. This CDR3 has 15 residues. Trimming stripped 1 base from V and 4 bases from J, with 10 bases between.